Listed here are 14 T cell receptor beta chains from one sample, sequenced in a study of graft-versus-host responses after intestinal transplantation. Sequencing was performed with immunoSEQ multiplex PCR; in TCRdb, only in-frame clones are kept and a portion is missing. The table lists around 11,000 clones, about 80% of them singletons, with 9% to 10% in the top ten. Intraepithelial and lamina propria lymphocytes were freed from processed graft tissue. The sample consisted of ileum tissue, taken 23 days after intestinal transplant. The receptor set was obtained from a human patient who received an intestinal transplant, so some T cells may come from the graft donor.

As for this clone: At one of its ends the junction is not consistent with the germline gene, which may arise from a read error. The chain employs TRBV7-9 and TRBJ2-2; possible D gene TRBD2, 6 bases. Germline assignment: CDR1 SEHNR and CDR2 FQNEAQ (reference sequence). This CDR3 has 13 amino acids. CDR3 in amino acids: CASSLSLGGELLF. CDR3 DNA: TGTGCCAGCAGCTTGAGTTTGGGCGGGGAGCTGCTTTTT.

The chain couples TRBV5-6 to TRBJ1-1; TRBD1 agrees at 10 bases. The J segment lost 3 bases and the V segment lost 7 bases, leaving 12 bases of the junction unmatched. The CDR3 contains 16 residues. Germline V CDR1 and CDR2: SGHDT, YYEEEE. Here the CDR3 reads CASGAGTGAGDTEAFF. CDR3 bases: TGTGCCAGCGGGGCCGGGACAGGGGCCGGGGACACTGAAGCTTTCTTT.

V and J are TRBV19 and TRBJ2-1, with 15 nucleotides matching TRBD2. V was pared by 3 bases and J by 0 bases, with 12 bases of the junction left unmatched. This CDR3 region has 21 residues. The germline V gene has CDR1 LNHDA and CDR2 SQIVND (reference sequence). The DNA of the CDR3 is TGTGCCAGTAGTATTCCTCGGACTAGCGGGAGGGTATTAAGCTCCTACAATGAGCAGTTCTTC. Protein product: CASSIPRTSGRVLSSYNEQFF.

The V and J genes are TRBV9 and TRBJ2-1; 11 bases are a match to TRBD1. The CDR3 length is 16 residues. V was pared by 3 bases and J by 3 bases, with 5 bases of the junction left unmatched. The germline V gene has CDR1 SGDLS and CDR2 YYNGEE. CDR3 sequence: CASSAPGQGDYNEQFF. CDR3 in DNA: TGTGCCAGCAGCGCCCCGGGACAGGGGGACTACAATGAGCAGTTCTTC.

By share of the sample, this clone is large (0.1 to 1%). The rearrangement links TRBV7-6 to TRBJ2-6; D is perhaps TRBD1 or TRBD2 (5 bases each). The ends were cut back, 5 bases at V and 2 bases at J, with 10 bases in the middle. Germline V gene lookup returns CDR1 SGHVS and CDR2 FNYEAQ. The CDR3 length is 15 residues. This CDR3 is CASSPRGPGANVLTF. CDR3 in DNA: TGTGCCAGCAGCCCGAGGGGACCTGGGGCCAACGTCCTGACTTTC.

This clone showed up just a few times. The V and J genes are TRBV5-8 and TRBJ1-4; TRBD1 is a possible D gene (6 bases). This CDR3 contains 15 residues. Germline assignment: CDR1 SGHTS and CDR2 YDEGEE. Trimming took off 3 bases at V and 0 bases at J, with 9 bases between the two ends. The CDR3, as DNA: TGTGCCAGCAGCTCAGGGGATGCAACTAATGAAAAACTGTTTTTT. Amino acid sequence: CASSSGDATNEKLFF.

The genes are TRBV9 and TRBJ2-2, with 7 bases that match TRBD2. The CDR3 runs to 15 residues. The V gene end was trimmed by 1 base and the J gene end by 3 bases; junction bases not matched to a gene: 3. Germline V CDR1 and CDR2: SGDLS, YYNGEE. Written as DNA, the CDR3 is TGTGCCAGCAGCGTACAGGCGGGAGACACCGGGGAGCTGTTTTTT. Protein: CASSVQAGDTGELFF.

The chain employs TRBV27 and TRBJ1-2, with 7 nucleotides matching TRBD1. The CDR3 extends over 16 amino acids. Germline lookup yields CDR1 MNHEY and CDR2 SMNVEV (reference sequence). V lost 0 bases to trimming and J lost 4 bases; unmatched junction nucleotides: 8. Here the CDR3 DNA reads TGTGCCAGCAGTTTATCGTGGTCAGGGGGAGGCTATGGCTACACCTTC. This codes for CASSLSWSGGGYGYTF.

The J gene is TRBJ1-3, the V gene TRBV27, with D perhaps matching TRBD1 (5 bases). The CDR3 consists of 14 residues. Trimming left V 11 bases short and J 4 bases short, with 18 bases between. Germline V gives CDR1 MNHEY, CDR2 SMNVEV (reference sequence). CDR3 coding DNA: TGTGCCCCACAACCATCAGACAGCGGAAACACCATATATTTT. It encodes CAPQPSDSGNTIYF.

The chain is built from TRBV29-1 and TRBJ2-5; D tentatively reads TRBD1 or TRBD2 (6 bases each). CDR3 length: 15 residues. V dropped 4 bases and J dropped 2 bases, with 17 bases sitting between them. Germline loops: CDR1 SQVTM, CDR2 ANQGSEA. CDR3 protein: CSVVTRGRIQETQYF. The CDR3 region has the DNA TGCAGCGTTGTAACTCGGGGGCGGATTCAAGAGACCCAGTACTTC.

As for this clone: The same CDR3 can be traced to other DNA sequences in this sample. The chain has TRBV5-4 and TRBJ2-7; D gene uncertain. In germline, CDR1 is SGHNT, CDR2 YYREEE (reference sequence). The CDR3 has 12 residues. V was trimmed by 2 bases and J by 0 bases, leaving 3 bases between them. The CDR3 DNA is TGTGCCAGCAGCTTCGGCTCCTACGAGCAGTACTTC. Residues: CASSFGSYEQYF.

The chain carries TRBV11-1 and TRBJ1-5; D is unclear. The CDR3 totals 13 residues. The germline V and J ends were trimmed by 5 bases and 7 bases, with 12 bases remaining between them. From germline, CDR1 is SGHAT and CDR2 FQDESV (reference sequence). Written as DNA, the CDR3 is TGTGCCAGCAGCCTAGGGCCCCGGCAGCCCCAGCATTTT. This sequence encodes CASSLGPRQPQHF.

The rearrangement uses TRBV27 and TRBJ2-7; D possibly corresponds to TRBD2 (5 bases). Germline CDR1 reads MNHEY; CDR2 reads SMNVEV (reference sequence). V dropped 6 bases and J dropped 2 bases, with 29 bases sitting between them. The CDR3 totals 19 residues. The CDR3: CASSPLDRGRNDGTYEQYF. In nucleotides, the CDR3 is TGTGCCAGCAGCCCCTTAGACCGAGGGAGAAACGACGGGACCTACGAGCAGTACTTC.

This sequence joins TRBV27 and TRBJ2-7; D not resolved. Germline values: CDR1 MNHEY, CDR2 SMNVEV (reference sequence). V was clipped by 6 bases and J by 0 bases, with 12 bases between them. This CDR3 has 14 residues. CDR3 DNA sequence: TGTGCCAGCAGACCCTTGGATCTCTCCTACGAGCAGTACTTC. The encoded protein is CASRPLDLSYEQYF.